These T cell receptor beta chains were read from a single sample in a study of OX40 agonist ivuxolimab in advanced cancers. Only in-frame clones appear in the TCRdb table, and some are missing; sequencing was by immunoSEQ multiplex PCR. The sample yields over 70,000 clones, approximately 90% seen once. The sample in question was CD4+ or CD8+ T cells sorted from blood, obtained in a trial of the OX40 agonist ivuxolimab. All receptors derive from an adult with an advanced solid tumor such as melanoma, head and neck, liver or kidney cancer. CDR3s include the opening cysteine and the closing phenylalanine or tryptophan. D genes are given only for firm matches. The listing skips clone size in some rows; elsewhere it reads once, few, many or a size class.

TRBV6-1	TRBJ2-7	-	-	TGTGCCAGCAGTGAATTTCAGGGCCCCTACGAGCAGTACTTC	CASSEFQGPYEQYF
TRBV27	TRBJ1-2	TRBD1	few	TGTGCCAGCAGTTCGGGACAGGGGCGGAGGGGCTACACCTTC	CASSSGQGRRGYTF
TRBV5-5	TRBJ2-5	-	-	TGTGCCAGCACCCTATGGGAAGGGGCTAGTCAGGCGGAGACCCAGTACTTC	CASTLWEGASQAETQYF
TRBV5-1	TRBJ2-7	-	-	TGCGCCAGCAGCTTGGCCAACGAGCAGTACTTC	CASSLANEQYF
TRBV10-3	TRBJ1-2	TRBD1	-	TGTGCCATCAGTGAGACAGGGGCTTCTGGCTACACCTTC	CAISETGASGYTF
TRBV6-6	TRBJ2-2	-	-	TGTGCCAGCAGTCTCGAACCGGGACTTGCCGGGGAGCTGTTTTTT	CASSLEPGLAGELFF
TRBV5-6	TRBJ2-5	-	-	TGTGCCAGCATGCCCACGGGACAAGAGACCCAGTACTTC	CASMPTGQETQYF
TRBV6-1	TRBJ1-1	-	-	TGTGCCAGCAGGACCCGGGGCGCTGAAGCTTTCTTT	CASRTRGAEAFF
TRBV2	TRBJ2-2	-	-	TGTGCCAGCAGACTGGAGGGATACGCGAACACCGGGGAGCTGTTTTTT	CASRLEGYANTGELFF
TRBV18	TRBJ2-5	-	-	TGTGCCAGCTCACCACGGGTTGTGGGACTGGGGGAGACCCAGTACTTC	CASSPRVVGLGETQYF
TRBV6-4	TRBJ2-7	-	-	TGTGCCAGCAGTGACCAACGGGCCCGCGGGGACTACGAGCAGTACTTC	CASSDQRARGDYEQYF
TRBV2	TRBJ2-7	TRBD2	-	TGTGCCAGCAGTAAACCGGGACTAGTGAGCGAGCAGTACTTC	CASSKPGLVSEQYF
TRBV5-1	TRBJ2-3	-	-	TGCGCCAGCAGCTTGGATGGGGGTATCACAGATACGCAGTATTTT	CASSLDGGITDTQYF
TRBV13	TRBJ1-1	TRBD1	-	TGTGCCAGCAGCCCCCTTGGACAGGGGAAGACTGAAGCTTTCTTT	CASSPLGQGKTEAFF
TRBV9	TRBJ2-1	TRBD2	-	TGTGCCAGCAGCGTCGGACTAGAATACAATGAGCAGTTCTTC	CASSVGLEYNEQFF
TRBV5-1	TRBJ1-1	-	-	TGCGCCAGCAGCTTTTCAGGGTCTAACCTAGAAGCTTTCTTT	CASSFSGSNLEAFF
TRBV6-1	TRBJ2-3	-	-	TGTGCCAGCACCCGAGACAGCACAGATACGCAGTATTTT	CASTRDSTDTQYF
TRBV7-8	TRBJ2-3	-	-	TGTGCCAGCAGCTTAGTAGTCACTAGCACAGATACGCAGTATTTT	CASSLVVTSTDTQYF